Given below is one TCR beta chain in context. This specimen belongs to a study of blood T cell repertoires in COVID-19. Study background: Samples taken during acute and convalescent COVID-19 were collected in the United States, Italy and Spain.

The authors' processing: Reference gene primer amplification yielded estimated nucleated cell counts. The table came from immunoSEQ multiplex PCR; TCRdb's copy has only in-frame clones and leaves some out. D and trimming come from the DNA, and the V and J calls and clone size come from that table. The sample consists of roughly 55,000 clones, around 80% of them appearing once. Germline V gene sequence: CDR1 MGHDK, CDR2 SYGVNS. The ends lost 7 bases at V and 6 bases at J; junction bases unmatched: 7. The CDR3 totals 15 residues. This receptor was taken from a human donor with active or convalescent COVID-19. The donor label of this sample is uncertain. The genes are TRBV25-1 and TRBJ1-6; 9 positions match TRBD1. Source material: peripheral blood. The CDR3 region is CASNLGDRVNSPLHF. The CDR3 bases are TGTGCCAGCAATTTAGGGGACAGGGTTAATTCACCCCTCCACTTT.